This T cell receptor (beta chain) was sequenced in a study of blood T cells in healthy people across ages. The CDR3 runs to 14 residues. Germline CDR1 is LGHNA and CDR2 is YSLEER. Trimming shortened V by 4 bases and J by 3 bases, and 13 bases separated the two germline ends. Combining a sample-barcoded 5' primer with a J-beta primer mix, a second PCR ran for roughly 7 to 12 cycles. TCRdb itself ran the 5' RACE reads through MiXCR, one entry per CDR3 protein. The top ten hold 6.5% to 8.5% of the sample, which has about 1.4 million distinct CDR3 sequences, almost 60% seen once. The chain has TRBV4-3 and TRBJ2-7; D is possibly TRBD2 (6 bases). Sequencing was done on a sample of blood. The receptor's source is a man between 18 and 35 years old in good health. CDR3 DNA: TGCGCCAGCAGCCGGGACTCCGATTTCTACGAGCAGTACTTC. Protein sequence: CASSRDSDFYEQYF.